The clone carrying this T cell receptor beta chain was counted a few times. The data belong to a study of blood T cell repertoires in COVID-19. Study summary: Donors in the United States, Italy and Spain gave samples during acute or convalescent COVID-19.

Authors' processing steps: Amplification from reference gene primers served as the basis for estimated nucleated cell counts. Sequencing was performed with immunoSEQ multiplex PCR; in TCRdb, only in-frame clones are kept and a portion is missing. V and J calls and clone size are given by that table; D and trimming were obtained from the DNA. Found here are approximately 280,000 clones, around 85% of them singletons; the top ten hold 4.5% to 6%. The V end lost 1 base, the J end lost 5 bases, and 17 bases lay between the germline ends. The V gene's germline CDR1 is KGHSH and CDR2 LQKENI. The CDR3 runs to 16 residues.

The specimen was peripheral blood. V gene TRBV18 combines with J gene TRBJ1-1; D may be TRBD1 (6 bases). The clonotype comes from a man aged 50-60 years with active or convalescent COVID-19. The CDR3 here is CASSPQRGAQGTEAFF. Written as DNA, the CDR3 is TGTGCCAGCTCACCACAAAGGGGCGCGCAGGGGACTGAAGCTTTCTTT.